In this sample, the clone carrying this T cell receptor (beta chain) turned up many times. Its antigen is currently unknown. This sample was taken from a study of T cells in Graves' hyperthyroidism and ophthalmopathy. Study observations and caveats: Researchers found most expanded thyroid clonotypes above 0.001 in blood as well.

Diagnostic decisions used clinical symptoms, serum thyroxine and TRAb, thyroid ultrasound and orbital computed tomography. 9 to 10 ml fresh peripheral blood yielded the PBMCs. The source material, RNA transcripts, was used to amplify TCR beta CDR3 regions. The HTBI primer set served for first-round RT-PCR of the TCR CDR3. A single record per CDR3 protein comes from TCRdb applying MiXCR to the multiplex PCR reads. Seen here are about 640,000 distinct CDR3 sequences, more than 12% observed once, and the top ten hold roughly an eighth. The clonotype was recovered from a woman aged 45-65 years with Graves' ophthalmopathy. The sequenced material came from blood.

This CDR3 is CASSFEGLSTDTQYF. The CDR3 nucleotides are TGTGCCAGCAGTTTCGAGGGCCTGAGCACAGATACGCAGTATTTT. This chain links TRBV12-3 or TRBV12-4 with TRBJ2-3; D possibly corresponds to TRBD2 (5 bases). This CDR3 has 15 residues. V was trimmed by 3 bases and J by 0 bases, leaving 10 bases between them.